These T cell receptor beta chains were read from a single sample in a study of beta chain features in type 1 diabetes. Sequencing used immunoSEQ multiplex PCR; TCRdb keeps in-frame clones, though not all of them. The sample has about 280,000 clones, roughly 15% seen once. Source material: naive CD4+ T cells from blood. These receptors were collected from a man between 18 and 35 years old with type 1 diabetes. The CDR3 runs from the conserved cysteine through the conserved F or W. The D gene is left open where the match is weak. Expanded clones are given a class, and other clones once, few, many or no size at all.

v_gene	d_gene	abundance	j_gene	CDR3aa
TRBV11-2	TRBD2	-	TRBJ2-3	CASSGGVQNADTQYF
TRBV7-2	-	few	TRBJ1-5	CASSLGGGANQPQHF
TRBV9	TRBD1	-	TRBJ2-1	CASSVGTDNNEQFF
TRBV28	-	few	TRBJ1-5	CASSLHRVQPQHF
TRBV2	-	few	TRBJ1-1	CAPTAEMNTEAFF
TRBV9	-	-	TRBJ2-2	CASSPLGGNTGELFF
TRBV18	TRBD2	-	TRBJ2-7	CASSPTSGGVLEYEQYF
TRBV5-1	TRBD2	-	TRBJ2-3	CASSLGIAGPTDTQYF
TRBV29-1	-	-	TRBJ1-2	CSVGFTTTRGYTF
TRBV5-4	-	-	TRBJ2-1	CASSFRGGDDEQFF
TRBV7-2	TRBD1	-	TRBJ1-5	CASSGQGIISNQPQHF
TRBV5-5	-	-	TRBJ2-6	CASRVSYSGANVLTF
TRBV28	TRBD2	-	TRBJ2-1	CASSLLRGVITRSYNEQFF
TRBV28	-	few	TRBJ1-2	CASTIRGSGYTF
TRBV5-1	-	-	TRBJ1-1	CASSPTGGNTEAFF
TRBV15	TRBD1	-	TRBJ2-3	CATSRDRAGGTTDTQYF
TRBV7-2	-	-	TRBJ2-1	CASSLGGTVYNEQFF